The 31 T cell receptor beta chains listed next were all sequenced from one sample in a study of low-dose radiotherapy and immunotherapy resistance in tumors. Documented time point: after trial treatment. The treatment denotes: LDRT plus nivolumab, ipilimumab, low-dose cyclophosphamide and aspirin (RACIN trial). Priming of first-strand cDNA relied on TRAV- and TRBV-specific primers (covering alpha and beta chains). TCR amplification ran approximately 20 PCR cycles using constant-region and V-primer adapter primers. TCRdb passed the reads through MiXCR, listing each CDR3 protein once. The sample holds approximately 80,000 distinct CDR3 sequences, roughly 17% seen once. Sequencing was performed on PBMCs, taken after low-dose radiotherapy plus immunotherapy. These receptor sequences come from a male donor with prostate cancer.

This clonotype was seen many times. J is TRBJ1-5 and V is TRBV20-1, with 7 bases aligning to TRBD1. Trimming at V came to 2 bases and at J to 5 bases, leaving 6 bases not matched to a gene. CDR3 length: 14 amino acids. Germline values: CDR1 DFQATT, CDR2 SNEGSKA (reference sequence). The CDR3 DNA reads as TGCAGTGCTAGAACGGGCCAGGGGGATCAGCCCCAGCATTTT. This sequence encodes CSARTGQGDQPQHF.

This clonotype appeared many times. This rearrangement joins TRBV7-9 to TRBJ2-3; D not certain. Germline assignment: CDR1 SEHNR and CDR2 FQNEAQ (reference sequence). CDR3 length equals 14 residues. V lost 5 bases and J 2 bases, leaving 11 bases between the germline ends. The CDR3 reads CASSPGRNTDTQYF. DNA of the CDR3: TGTGCCAGCAGCCCCGGGCGGAACACAGATACGCAGTATTTT. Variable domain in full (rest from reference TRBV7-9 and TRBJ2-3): DTGVSQNPRHKITKRGQNVTFRCDPISEHNRLYWYRQTLGQGPEFLTYFQNEAQLEKSRLLSDRFSAERPKGSFSTLEIQRTEQGDSAMYLCASSPGRNTDTQYFGPGTRLTVL.

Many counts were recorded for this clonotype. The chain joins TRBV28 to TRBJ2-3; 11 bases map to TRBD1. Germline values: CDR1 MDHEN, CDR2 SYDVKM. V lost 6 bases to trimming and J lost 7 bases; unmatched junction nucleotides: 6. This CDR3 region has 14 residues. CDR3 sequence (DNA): TGTGCCAGCAGGGGACAGGGGGGGAGTTATACGCAGTATTTT. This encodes CASRGQGGSYTQYF.

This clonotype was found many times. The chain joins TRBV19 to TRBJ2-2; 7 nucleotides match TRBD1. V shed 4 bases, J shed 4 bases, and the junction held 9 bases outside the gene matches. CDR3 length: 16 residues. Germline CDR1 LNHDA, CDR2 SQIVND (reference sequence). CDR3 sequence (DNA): TGTGCCAGTAGTAAAGGGGACAGTCGAATCACCGGGGAGCTGTTTTTT. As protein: CASSKGDSRITGELFF.

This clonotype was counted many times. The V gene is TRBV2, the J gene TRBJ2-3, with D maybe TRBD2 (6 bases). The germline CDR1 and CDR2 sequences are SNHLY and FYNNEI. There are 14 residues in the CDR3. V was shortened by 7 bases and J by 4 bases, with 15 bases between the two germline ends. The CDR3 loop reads CASTARDFADTQYF. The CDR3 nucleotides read TGTGCCAGCACCGCGCGGGACTTTGCAGATACGCAGTATTTT.

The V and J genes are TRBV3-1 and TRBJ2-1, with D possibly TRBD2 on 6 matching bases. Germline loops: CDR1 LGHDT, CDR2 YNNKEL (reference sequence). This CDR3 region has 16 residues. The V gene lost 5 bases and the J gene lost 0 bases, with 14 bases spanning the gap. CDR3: CASSAAAGSSYNEQFF. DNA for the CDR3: TGTGCCAGCAGCGCCGCGGCGGGGAGCTCCTACAATGAGCAGTTCTTC.

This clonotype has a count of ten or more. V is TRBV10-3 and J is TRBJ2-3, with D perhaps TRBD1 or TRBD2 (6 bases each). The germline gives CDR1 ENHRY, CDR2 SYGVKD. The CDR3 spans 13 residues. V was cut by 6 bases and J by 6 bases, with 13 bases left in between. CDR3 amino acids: CAISPRGRDTQYF. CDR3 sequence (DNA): TGTGCCATCAGCCCCCGGGGGCGGGATACGCAGTATTTT.

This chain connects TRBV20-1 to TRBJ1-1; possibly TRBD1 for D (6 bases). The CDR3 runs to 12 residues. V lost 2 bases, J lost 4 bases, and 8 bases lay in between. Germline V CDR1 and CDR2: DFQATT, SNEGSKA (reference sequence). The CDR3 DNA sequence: TGCAGTGCTAGAAGGGACACCACTGAAGCTTTCTTT. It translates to CSARRDTTEAFF.

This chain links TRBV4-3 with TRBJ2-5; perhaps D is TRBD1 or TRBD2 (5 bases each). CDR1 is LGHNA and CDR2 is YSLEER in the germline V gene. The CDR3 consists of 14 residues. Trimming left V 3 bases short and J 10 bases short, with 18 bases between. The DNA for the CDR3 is TGCGCCAGCAGCCAGGAACCGGGGCCGCAGGACCAGTACTTC. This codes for CASSQEPGPQDQYF.

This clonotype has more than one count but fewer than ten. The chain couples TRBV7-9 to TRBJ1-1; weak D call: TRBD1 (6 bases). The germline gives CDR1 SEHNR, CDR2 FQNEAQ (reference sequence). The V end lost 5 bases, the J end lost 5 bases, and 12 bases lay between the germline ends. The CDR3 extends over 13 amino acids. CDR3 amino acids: CASSSQGSTEAFF. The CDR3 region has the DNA TGTGCCAGCAGCAGCCAGGGGAGTACTGAAGCTTTCTTT.

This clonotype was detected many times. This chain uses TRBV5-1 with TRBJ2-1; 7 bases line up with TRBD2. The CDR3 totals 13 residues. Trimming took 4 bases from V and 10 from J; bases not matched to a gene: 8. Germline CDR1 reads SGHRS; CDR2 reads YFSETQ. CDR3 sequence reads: CASSPGTTWEQFF. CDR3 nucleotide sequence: TGCGCCAGCAGCCCAGGGACTACCTGGGAGCAGTTCTTC.

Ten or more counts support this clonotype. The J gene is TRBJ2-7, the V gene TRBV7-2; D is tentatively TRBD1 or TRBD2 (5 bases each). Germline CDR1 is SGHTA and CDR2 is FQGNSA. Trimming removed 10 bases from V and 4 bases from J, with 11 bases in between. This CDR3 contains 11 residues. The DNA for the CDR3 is TGTGCCATTCAGAGGGGTTACGAGCAGTACTTC. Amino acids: CAIQRGYEQYF.

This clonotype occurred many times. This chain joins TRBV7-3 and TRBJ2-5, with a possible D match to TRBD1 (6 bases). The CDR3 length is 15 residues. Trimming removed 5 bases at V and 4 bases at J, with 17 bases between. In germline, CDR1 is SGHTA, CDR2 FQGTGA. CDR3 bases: TGTGCCAGCAGCGTGGACGGGACACCACCAGAGACCCAGTACTTC. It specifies CASSVDGTPPETQYF.

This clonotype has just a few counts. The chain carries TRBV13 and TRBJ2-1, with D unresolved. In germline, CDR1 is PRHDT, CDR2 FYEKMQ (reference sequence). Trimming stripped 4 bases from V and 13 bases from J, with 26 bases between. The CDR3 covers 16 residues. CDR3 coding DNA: TGTGCCAGCAGCTCGACGAGGTTAGTGACGGATAGGACCCAGTTCTTC. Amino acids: CASSSTRLVTDRTQFF.

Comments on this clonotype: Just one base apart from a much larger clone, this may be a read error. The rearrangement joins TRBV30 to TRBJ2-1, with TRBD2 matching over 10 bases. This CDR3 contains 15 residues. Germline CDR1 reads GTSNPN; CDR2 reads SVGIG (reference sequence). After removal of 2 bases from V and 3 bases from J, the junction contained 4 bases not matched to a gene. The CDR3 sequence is CAWSQLAGNYNEQFF. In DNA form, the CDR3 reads TGTGCCTGGAGTCAACTAGCGGGGAACTACAATGAGCAGTTCTTC.

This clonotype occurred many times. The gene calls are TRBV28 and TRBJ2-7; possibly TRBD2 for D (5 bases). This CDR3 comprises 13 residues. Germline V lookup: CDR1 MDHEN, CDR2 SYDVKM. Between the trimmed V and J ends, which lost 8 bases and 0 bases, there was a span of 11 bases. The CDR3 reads CASLDSNSYEQYF. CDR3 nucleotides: TGTGCCAGCCTGGACTCAAACTCCTACGAGCAGTACTTC.

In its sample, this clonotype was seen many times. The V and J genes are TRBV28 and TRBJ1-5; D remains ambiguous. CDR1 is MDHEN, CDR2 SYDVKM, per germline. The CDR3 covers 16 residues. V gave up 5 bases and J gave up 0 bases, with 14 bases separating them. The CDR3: CASSRPLHPSNQPQHF. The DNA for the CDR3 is TGTGCCAGCAGTCGCCCCCTACACCCTAGCAATCAGCCCCAGCATTTT.

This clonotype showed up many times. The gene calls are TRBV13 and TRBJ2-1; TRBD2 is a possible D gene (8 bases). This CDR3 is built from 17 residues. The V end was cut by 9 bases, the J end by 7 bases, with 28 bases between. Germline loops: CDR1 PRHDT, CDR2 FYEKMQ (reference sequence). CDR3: CASPRDSLVAGLNEQFF. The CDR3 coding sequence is TGTGCCAGTCCCCGGGACAGCCTCGTAGCGGGATTAAATGAGCAGTTCTTC.

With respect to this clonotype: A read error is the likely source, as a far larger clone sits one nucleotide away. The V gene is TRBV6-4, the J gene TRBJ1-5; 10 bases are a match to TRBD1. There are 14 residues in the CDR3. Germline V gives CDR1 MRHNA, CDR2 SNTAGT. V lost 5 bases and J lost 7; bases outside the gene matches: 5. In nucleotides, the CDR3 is TGTGCCAGCAGTCGGACAGGGGGGGGACAGCCCCAGCATTTT. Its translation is CASSRTGGGQPQHF.

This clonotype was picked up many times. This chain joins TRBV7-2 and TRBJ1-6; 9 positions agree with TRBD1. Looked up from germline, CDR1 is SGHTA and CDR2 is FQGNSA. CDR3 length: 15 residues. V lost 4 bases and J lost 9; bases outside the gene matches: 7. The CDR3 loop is CASSWGQGQVSPLHF. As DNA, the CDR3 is TGTGCCAGCAGCTGGGGACAGGGACAAGTTTCACCCCTCCACTTT.

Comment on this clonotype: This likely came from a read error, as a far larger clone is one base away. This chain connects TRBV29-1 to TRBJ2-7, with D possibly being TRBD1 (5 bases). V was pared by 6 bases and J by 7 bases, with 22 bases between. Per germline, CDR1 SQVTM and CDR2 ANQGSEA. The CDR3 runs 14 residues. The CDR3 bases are TGCAGCGTCCTACAGGCGGTTGGTGACAATGAGCAGTACTTC. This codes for CSVLQAVGDNEQYF.

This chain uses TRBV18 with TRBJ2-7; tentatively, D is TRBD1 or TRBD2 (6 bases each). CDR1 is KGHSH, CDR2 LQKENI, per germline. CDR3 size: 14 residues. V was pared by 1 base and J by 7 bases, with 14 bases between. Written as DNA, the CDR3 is TGTGCCAGCTCACCACAGAGGGGGGTAGTTGAGCAGTACTTC. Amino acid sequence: CASSPQRGVVEQYF. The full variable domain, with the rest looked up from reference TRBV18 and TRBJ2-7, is NAGVMQNPRHLVRRRGQEARLRCSPMKGHSHVYWYRQLPEEGLKFMVYLQKENIIDESGMPKERFSAEFPKEGPSILRIQQVVRGDSAAYFCASSPQRGVVEQYFGPGTRLTVT.

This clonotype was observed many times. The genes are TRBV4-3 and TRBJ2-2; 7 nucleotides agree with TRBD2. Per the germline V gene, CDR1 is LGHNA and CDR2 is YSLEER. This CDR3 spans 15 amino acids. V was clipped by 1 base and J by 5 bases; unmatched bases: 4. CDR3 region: CASSQGTRSTGELFF. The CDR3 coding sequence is TGCGCCAGCAGCCAAGGGACTAGGTCAACCGGGGAGCTGTTTTTT.

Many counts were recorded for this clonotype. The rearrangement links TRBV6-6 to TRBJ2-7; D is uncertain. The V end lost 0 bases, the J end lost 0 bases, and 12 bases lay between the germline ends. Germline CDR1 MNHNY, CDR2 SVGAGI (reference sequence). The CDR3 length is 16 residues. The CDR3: CASSYSLAAPSYEQYF. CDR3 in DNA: TGTGCCAGCAGTTACTCTCTGGCGGCCCCCTCCTACGAGCAGTACTTC.

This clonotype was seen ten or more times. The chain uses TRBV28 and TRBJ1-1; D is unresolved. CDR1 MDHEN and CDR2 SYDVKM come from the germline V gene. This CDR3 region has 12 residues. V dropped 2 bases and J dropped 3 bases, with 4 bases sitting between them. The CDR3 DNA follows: TGTGCCAGCAGTTTAAGGTACACTGAAGCTTTCTTT. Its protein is CASSLRYTEAFF. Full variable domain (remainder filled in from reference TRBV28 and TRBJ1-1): DVKVTQSSRYLVKRTGEKVFLECVQDMDHENMFWYRQDPGLGLRLIYFSYDVKMKEKGDIPEGYSVSREKKERFSLILESASTNQTSMYLCASSLRYTEAFFGQGTRLTVV.

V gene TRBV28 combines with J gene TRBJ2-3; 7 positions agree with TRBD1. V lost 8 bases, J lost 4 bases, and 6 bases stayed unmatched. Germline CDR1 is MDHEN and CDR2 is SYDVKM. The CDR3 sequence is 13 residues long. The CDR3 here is CASLQGFPDTQYF. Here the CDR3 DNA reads TGTGCCAGCCTACAGGGGTTCCCAGATACGCAGTATTTT. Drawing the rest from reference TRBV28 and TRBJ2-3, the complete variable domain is DVKVTQSSRYLVKRTGEKVFLECVQDMDHENMFWYRQDPGLGLRLIYFSYDVKMKEKGDIPEGYSVSREKKERFSLILESASTNQTSMYLCASLQGFPDTQYFGPGTRLTVL.

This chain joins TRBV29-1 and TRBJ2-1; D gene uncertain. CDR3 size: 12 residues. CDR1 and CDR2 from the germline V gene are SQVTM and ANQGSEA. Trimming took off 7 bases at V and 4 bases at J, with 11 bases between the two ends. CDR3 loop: CSGRHGYNEQFF. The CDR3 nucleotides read TGCAGCGGCCGACATGGGTACAATGAGCAGTTCTTC.

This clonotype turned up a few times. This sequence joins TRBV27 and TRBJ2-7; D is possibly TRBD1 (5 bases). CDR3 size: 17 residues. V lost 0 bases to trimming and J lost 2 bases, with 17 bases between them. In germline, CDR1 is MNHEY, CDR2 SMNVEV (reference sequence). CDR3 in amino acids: CASSLSGGSTGTYEQYF. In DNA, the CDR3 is TGTGCCAGCAGTTTATCGGGTGGAAGTACAGGAACCTACGAGCAGTACTTC.

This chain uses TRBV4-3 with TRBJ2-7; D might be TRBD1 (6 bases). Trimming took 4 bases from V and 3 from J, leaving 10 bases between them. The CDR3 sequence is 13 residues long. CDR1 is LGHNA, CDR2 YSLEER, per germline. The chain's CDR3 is CASSRTDSYEQYF. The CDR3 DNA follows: TGCGCCAGCAGCCGGACAGACAGCTACGAGCAGTACTTC.

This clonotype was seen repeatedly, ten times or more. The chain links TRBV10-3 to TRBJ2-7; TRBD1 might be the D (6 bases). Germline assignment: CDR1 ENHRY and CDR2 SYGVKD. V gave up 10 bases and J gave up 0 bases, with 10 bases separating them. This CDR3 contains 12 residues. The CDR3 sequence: CASQGSSYEQYF. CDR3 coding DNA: TGTGCCAGTCAGGGGTCCTCCTACGAGCAGTACTTC.

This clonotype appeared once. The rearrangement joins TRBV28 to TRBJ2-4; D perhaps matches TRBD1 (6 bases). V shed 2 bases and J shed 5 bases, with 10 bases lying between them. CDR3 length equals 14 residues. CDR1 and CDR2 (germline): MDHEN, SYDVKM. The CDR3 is CASSLVGAENIQYF. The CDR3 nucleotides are TGTGCCAGCAGTTTAGTGGGGGCTGAAAACATTCAGTACTTC.